These 2 T cell receptor beta chains were all obtained from the same sample, sequenced in a study of T-cell reconstitution after alpha-beta-depleted transplantation in children. Molecular barcoding with unique molecular identifiers was used for the TCRbeta library. TCRdb passed the PCR reads through MiXCR, listing each CDR3 protein once. The repertoire holds around 680,000 distinct CDR3 sequences, with over 15% as singletons. The sequenced sample was PBMCs from the stem cell graft donor, obtained from the stem cell graft. Receptors were obtained from a human donor who donated a stem cell graft to a child with acute myeloid leukemia.

This clonotype came up many times. The gene calls are TRBV9 and TRBJ2-6; no reliable D call. Trimming stripped 0 bases from V and 1 base from J, with 11 bases between. CDR1 is SGDLS and CDR2 is YYNGEE in the germline V gene. CDR3 length: 17 amino acids. CDR3 DNA sequence: TGTGCCAGCAGCGTAGGGGGTGTGGTATCTGGGGCCAACGTCCTGACTTTC. It translates to CASSVGGVVSGANVLTF.

The sample holds many counts of this clonotype. The rearrangement joins TRBV5-1 to TRBJ1-1; TRBD1 aligns across 8 bases. V lost 6 bases and J lost 4; bases outside the gene matches: 2. The CDR3 has 12 amino acids. Per germline, CDR1 SGHRS and CDR2 YFSETQ. This CDR3 is CASTGGGTEAFF. In DNA form, the CDR3 reads TGCGCCAGCACAGGGGGCGGCACTGAAGCTTTCTTT.